This T cell receptor (beta chain) was sequenced during a study of blood T cell repertoires in COVID-19. Looking at the study overall: The United States, Italy and Spain were the sources of the acute and convalescent COVID-19 samples. The cDNA or gDNA used as material had been derived from T cells, B-cell-depleted T cells, or PBMCs.

Profiled with immunoSEQ multiplex PCR; TCRdb holds only in-frame clones, not every one. The table records about 310,000 clones, 90% of them present only once. Patients from Seattle were sampled longitudinally, starting during active infection. Unmatched junction bases numbered 4, after V lost 1 base and J lost 5 bases. This CDR3 comprises 14 residues. Per germline, CDR1 SGHVS and CDR2 FNYEAQ. Sequenced sample: peripheral blood. This clonotype was sampled from a woman in her 40s with COVID-19, enrolled during active disease. V gene TRBV7-6 combines with J gene TRBJ2-5; 7 nucleotides line up with TRBD2. The CDR3 DNA sequence: TGTGCCAGCAGCTTAGTCCGGCGGGGGGAGACCCAGTACTTC. Translated: CASSLVRRGETQYF.